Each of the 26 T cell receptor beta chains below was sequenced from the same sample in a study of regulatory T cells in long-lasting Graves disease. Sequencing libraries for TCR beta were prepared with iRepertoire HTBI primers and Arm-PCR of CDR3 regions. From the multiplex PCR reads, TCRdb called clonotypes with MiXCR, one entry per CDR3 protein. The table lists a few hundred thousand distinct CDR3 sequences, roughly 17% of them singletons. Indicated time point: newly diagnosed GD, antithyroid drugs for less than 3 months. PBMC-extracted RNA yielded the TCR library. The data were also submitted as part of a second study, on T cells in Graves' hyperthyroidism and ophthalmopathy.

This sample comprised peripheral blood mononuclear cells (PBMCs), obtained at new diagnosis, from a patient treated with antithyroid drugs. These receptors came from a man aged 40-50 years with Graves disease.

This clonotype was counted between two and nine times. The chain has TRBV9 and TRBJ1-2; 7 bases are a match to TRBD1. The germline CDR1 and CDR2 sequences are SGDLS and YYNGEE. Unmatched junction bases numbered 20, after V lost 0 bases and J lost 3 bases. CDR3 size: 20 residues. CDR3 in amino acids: CASSVGYYRTGTTGHYGYTF. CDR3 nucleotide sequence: TGTGCCAGCAGCGTAGGTTATTATCGGACCGGTACGACAGGGCACTATGGCTACACCTTC.

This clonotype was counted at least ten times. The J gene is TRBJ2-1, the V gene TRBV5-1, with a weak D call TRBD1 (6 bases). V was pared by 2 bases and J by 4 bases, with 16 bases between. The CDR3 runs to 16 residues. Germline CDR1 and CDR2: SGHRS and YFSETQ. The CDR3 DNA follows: TGCGCCAGCAGCTTTAGTCGGACAGACCTATACAATGAGCAGTTCTTC. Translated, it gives CASSFSRTDLYNEQFF.

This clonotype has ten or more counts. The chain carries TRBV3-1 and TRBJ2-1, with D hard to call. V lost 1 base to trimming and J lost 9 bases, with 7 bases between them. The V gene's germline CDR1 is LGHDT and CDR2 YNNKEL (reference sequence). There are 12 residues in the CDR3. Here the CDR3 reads CASSQGWGEQFF. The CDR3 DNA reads TGTGCCAGCAGCCAAGGTTGGGGTGAGCAGTTCTTC.

CDR3: CASSTERGYEQYF. The CDR3 bases are TGTGCCAGCAGCACCGAGCGGGGCTACGAGCAGTACTTC. The chain uses TRBV7-2 and TRBJ2-7; 7 positions agree with TRBD2. The ends lost 5 bases at V and 3 bases at J; junction bases unmatched: 4. In germline, CDR1 is SGHTA, CDR2 FQGNSA. CDR3 length: 13 residues.

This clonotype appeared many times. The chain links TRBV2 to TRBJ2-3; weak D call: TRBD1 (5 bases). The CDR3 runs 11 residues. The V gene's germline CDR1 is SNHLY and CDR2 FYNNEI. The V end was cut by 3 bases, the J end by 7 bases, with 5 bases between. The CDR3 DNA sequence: TGTGCCAGCAGTGAGGACAATACGCAGTATTTT. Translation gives CASSEDNTQYF.

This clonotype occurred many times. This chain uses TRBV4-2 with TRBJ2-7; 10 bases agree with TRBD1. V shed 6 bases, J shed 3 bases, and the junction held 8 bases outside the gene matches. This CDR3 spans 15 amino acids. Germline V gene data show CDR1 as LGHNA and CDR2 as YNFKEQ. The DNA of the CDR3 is TGTGCCAGCAGACCCGACGGGACAGGGGACTACGAGCAGTACTTC. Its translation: CASRPDGTGDYEQYF.

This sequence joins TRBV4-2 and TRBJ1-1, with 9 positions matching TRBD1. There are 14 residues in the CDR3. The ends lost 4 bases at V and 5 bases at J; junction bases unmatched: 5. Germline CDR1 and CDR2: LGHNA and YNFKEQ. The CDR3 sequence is CASSRTGDLTEAFF. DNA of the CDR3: TGTGCCAGCAGCCGGACAGGGGACCTAACTGAAGCTTTCTTT.

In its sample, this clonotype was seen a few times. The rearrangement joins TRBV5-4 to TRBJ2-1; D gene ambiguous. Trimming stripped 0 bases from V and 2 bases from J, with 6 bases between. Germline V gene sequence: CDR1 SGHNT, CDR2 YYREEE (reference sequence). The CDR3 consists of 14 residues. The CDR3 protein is CASSLARTYNEQFF. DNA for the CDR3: TGTGCCAGCAGCTTGGCCCGCACCTACAATGAGCAGTTCTTC.

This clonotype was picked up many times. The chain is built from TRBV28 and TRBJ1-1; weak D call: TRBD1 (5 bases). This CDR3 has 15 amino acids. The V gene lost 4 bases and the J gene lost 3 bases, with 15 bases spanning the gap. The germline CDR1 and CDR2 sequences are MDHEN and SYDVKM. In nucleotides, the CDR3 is TGTGCCAGCAGTTCTCCAGGGAGGAAGTACACTGAAGCTTTCTTT. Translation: CASSSPGRKYTEAFF.

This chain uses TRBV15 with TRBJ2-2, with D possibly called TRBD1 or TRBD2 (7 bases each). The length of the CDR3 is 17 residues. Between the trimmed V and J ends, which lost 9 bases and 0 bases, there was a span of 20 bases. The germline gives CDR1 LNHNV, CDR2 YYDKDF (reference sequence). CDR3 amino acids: CATMGGGPRANTGELFF. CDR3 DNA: TGTGCCACTATGGGAGGGGGCCCCCGCGCGAACACCGGGGAGCTGTTTTTT.

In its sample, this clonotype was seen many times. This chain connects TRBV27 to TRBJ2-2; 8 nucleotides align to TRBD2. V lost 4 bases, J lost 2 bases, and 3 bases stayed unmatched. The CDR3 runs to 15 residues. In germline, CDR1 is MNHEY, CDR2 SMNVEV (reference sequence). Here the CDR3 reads CASSSGGRNTGELFF. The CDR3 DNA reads TGTGCCAGCAGTTCGGGGGGGCGAAACACCGGGGAGCTGTTTTTT.

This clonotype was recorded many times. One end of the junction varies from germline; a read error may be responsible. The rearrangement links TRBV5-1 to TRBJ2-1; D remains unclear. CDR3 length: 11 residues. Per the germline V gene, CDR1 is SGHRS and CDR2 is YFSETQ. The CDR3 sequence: CASSLANEQFF. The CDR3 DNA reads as TGTGCCAGCTCTCTGGCGAATGAGCAGTTCTTC.

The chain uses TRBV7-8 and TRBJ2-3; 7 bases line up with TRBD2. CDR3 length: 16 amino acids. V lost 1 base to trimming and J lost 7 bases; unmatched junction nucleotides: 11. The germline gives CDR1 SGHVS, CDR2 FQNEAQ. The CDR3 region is CASSLGSASGLNTQYF. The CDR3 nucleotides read TGTGCCAGCAGCTTAGGTTCGGCTAGCGGCCTAAATACGCAGTATTTT.

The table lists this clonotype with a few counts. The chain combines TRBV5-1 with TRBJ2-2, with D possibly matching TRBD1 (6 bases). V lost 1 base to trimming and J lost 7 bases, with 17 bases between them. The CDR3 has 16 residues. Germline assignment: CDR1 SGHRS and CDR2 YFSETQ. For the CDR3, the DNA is TGCGCCAGCAGCTTGCGTTCACAGGGCCTAAGCGGGGAGCTGTTTTTT. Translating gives CASSLRSQGLSGELFF.

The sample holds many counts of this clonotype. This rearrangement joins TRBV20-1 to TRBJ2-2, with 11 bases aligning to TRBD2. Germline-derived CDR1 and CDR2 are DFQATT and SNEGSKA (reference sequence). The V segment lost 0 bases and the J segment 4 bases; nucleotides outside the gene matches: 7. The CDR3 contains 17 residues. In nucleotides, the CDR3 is TGCAGTGCTAGAGATGGCGGGCTAGCGGGGGGCACCGGGGAGCTGTTTTTT. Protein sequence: CSARDGGLAGGTGELFF.

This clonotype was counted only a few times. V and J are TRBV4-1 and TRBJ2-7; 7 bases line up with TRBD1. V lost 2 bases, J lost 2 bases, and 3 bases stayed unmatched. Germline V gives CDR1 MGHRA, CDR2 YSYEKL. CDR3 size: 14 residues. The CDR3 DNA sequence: TGCGCCAGCAGCCAATCCGACAGGGCCTACGAGCAGTACTTC. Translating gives CASSQSDRAYEQYF.

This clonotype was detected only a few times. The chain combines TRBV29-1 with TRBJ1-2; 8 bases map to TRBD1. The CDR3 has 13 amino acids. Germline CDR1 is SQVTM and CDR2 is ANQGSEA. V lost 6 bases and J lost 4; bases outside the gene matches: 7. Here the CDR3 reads CSVATGGGYGYTF. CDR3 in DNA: TGCAGCGTGGCTACAGGGGGAGGCTATGGCTACACCTTC.

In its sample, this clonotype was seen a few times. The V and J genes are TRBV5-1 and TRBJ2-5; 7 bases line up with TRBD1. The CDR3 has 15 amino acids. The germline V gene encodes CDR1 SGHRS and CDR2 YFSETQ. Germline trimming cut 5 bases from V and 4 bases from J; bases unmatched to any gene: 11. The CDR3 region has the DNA TGCGCCAGCAGAACCATGCCGGGACAGATAGAGACCCAGTACTTC. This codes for CASRTMPGQIETQYF.

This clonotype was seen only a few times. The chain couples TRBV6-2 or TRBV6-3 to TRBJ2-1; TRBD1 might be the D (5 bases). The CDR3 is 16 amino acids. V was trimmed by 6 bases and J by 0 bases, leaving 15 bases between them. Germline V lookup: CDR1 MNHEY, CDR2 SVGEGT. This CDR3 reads CASRPIRTSSYNEQFF. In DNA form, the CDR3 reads TGTGCCAGCAGGCCTATTAGGACAAGCTCCTACAATGAGCAGTTCTTC.

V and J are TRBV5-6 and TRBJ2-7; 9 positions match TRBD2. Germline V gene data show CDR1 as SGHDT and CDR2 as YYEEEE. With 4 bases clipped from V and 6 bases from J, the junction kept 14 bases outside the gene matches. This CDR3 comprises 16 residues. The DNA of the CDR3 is TGTGCCAGCAGCCTGGTGGTTTTTAGCGGGGGAGGCGAGCAGTACTTC. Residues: CASSLVVFSGGGEQYF.

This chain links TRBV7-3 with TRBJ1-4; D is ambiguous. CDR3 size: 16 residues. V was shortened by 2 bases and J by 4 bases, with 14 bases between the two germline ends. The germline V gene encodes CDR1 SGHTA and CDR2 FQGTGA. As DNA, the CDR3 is TGTGCCAGCAGCTTAGTAAGAGTGCCACTTAATGAAAAACTGTTTTTT. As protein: CASSLVRVPLNEKLFF.

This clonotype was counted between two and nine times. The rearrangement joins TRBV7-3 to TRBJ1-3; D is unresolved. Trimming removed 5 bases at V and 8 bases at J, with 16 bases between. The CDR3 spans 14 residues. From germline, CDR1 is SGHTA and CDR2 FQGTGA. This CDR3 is CASSPGPSTDTIYF. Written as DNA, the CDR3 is TGTGCCAGCAGCCCGGGCCCCTCGACGGACACCATATATTTT.

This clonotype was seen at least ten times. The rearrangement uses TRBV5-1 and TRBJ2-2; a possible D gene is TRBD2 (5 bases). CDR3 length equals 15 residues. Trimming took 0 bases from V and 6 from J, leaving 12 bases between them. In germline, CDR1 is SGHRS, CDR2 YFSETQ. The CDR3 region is CASSLGITGAGELFF. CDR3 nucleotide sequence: TGCGCCAGCAGCTTGGGCATAACCGGGGCCGGGGAGCTGTTTTTT.

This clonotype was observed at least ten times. The CDR3 bases are TGTGCCAGCAGCGACGACAGGGAAGGGTCCTACGAGCAGTACTTC. Translation: CASSDDREGSYEQYF. The rearrangement links TRBV6-4 to TRBJ2-7; 7 bases line up with TRBD1. V lost 6 bases to trimming and J lost 1 base; unmatched junction nucleotides: 9. CDR1 and CDR2 from the germline V gene are MRHNA and SNTAGT. The CDR3 runs to 15 residues.

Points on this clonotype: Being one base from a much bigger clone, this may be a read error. Here the CDR3 DNA reads TGTGCCAGCTCACCACCGCCCATACAGGGAGAGACCCAGTACTTC. Its protein product is CASSPPPIQGETQYF. The rearrangement uses TRBV18 and TRBJ2-5; D is possibly TRBD1 (6 bases). CDR1 and CDR2 (germline): KGHSH, LQKENI. V was clipped by 0 bases and J by 4 bases, with 12 bases between them. The CDR3 totals 15 residues.

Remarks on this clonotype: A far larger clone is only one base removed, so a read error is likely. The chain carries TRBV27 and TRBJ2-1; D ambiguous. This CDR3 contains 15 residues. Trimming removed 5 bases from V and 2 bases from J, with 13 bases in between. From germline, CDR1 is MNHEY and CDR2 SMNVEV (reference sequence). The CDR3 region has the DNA TGTGCCAGCAGTGAGCTAAGGACCACCTACAATGAGCAGTTCTTC. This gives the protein CASSELRTTYNEQFF.